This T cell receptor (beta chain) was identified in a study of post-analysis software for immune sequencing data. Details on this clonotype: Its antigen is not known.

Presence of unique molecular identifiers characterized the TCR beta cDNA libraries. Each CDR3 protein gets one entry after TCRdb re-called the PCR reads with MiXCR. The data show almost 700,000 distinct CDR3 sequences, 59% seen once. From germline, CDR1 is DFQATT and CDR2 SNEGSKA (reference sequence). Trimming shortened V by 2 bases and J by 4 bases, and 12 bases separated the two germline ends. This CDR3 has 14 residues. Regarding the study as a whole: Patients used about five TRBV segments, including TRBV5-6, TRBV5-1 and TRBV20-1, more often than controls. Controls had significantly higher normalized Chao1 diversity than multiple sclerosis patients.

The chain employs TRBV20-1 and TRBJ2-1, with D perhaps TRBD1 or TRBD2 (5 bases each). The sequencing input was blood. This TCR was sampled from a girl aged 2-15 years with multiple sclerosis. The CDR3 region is CSARFQGAYNEQFF. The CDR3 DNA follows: TGCAGTGCTAGATTTCAGGGAGCATACAATGAGCAGTTCTTC.